The source of this T cell receptor (beta chain) is a study of T cell responses to AZD1222 COVID-19 vaccine. The study's findings and limits: Spike-specific TCR repertoires showed rising breadth and depth after two AZD1222 doses. Among the donors, most were white British and more were female, and clonal diversity was possibly underestimated.

Sequenced by immunoSEQ multiplex PCR; TCRdb stores in-frame clones only, minus some. The table lists some 100,000 clones, around 87% of them singletons, with around 3.2% in the top ten. Trimming stripped 2 bases from V and 1 base from J, with 9 bases between. There are 15 residues in the CDR3. Germline assignment: CDR1 SGHRS and CDR2 YFSETQ. Note on this clone: The antigen is undetermined.

The sample was peripheral blood, taken on day 0 of AZD1222 vaccination. This receptor was obtained from an adult in good health. This chain connects TRBV5-1 to TRBJ2-2, with D tentatively TRBD1 (5 bases). The CDR3 protein is CASSLIQGNTGELFF. The CDR3 bases are TGCGCCAGCAGCTTAATTCAGGGGAACACCGGGGAGCTGTTTTTT.